This TCR beta chain was profiled in a study of blood T cells in healthy people across ages. General study findings and limits: There was no known CMV status for donors, so expanded clonotype changes were possibly confounded.

Together with a sample-barcoded 5' primer, a J-beta primer mix was included in a second PCR lasting about 7 to 11 cycles. MiXCR was run by TCRdb on the 5' RACE reads, yielding one entry per CDR3 protein. The repertoire holds roughly 900,000 distinct CDR3 sequences, with roughly 43% as singletons. For this clonotype: Its antigen is not identified.

The germline V and J ends were trimmed by 2 bases and 1 base, with 11 bases remaining between them. The CDR3 runs to 16 residues. Germline CDR1 reads MGHRA; CDR2 reads YSYEKL. Healthy Caucasian individuals from Russia aged roughly 6 to 90 served as donors. Total RNA, at least 6 micrograms per sample, came from PBMCs. The rearrangement joins TRBV4-1 to TRBJ2-2; either TRBD1 or TRBD2 may supply D (5 bases each). The TCR was taken from a man aged 25 to 40 in good health. The sequenced sample consisted of blood. CDR3 DNA sequence: TGCGCCAGCAGCCAACCCCTTGGGGGGAACACCGGGGAGCTGTTTTTT. Its translation: CASSQPLGGNTGELFF.